This T cell receptor beta chain was captured in a study of blood T cell repertoires in COVID-19. At the level of the study: Italy, Spain and the United States were the sources of the convalescent and acute COVID-19 samples. T cells, B-cell-depleted T cells, or PBMCs supplied cDNA or gDNA.

The length of the CDR3 is 15 residues. The V segment lost 5 bases and the J segment 6 bases; nucleotides outside the gene matches: 7. In germline, CDR1 is SGHTA, CDR2 FQGTGA. Original processing notes: Reference gene primer amplification gave nucleated cell count estimates. Libraries were prepared by immunoSEQ multiplex PCR; TCRdb keeps only in-frame clonotypes and omits some of them. Clone size and V and J calls were adopted from that table, with D and trimming inferred from the DNA. The table has more than 110,000 clones, around 85% seen once. Only one count was recorded for this clone. The sequencing sample was made of peripheral blood. This chain joins TRBV7-3 and TRBJ2-1; 10 bases align to TRBD2. This receptor was identified in a man in his forties or fifties with acute or convalescent COVID-19. CDR3 amino acids: CASSVTSGVVNEQFF. For the CDR3, the DNA is TGTGCCAGCAGCGTTACTAGCGGGGTAGTCAATGAGCAGTTCTTC.